This T cell receptor (beta chain) is from a study of blood T cell repertoires in COVID-19. At the level of the study: Samples representing acute and convalescent COVID-19 were sourced from the United States, Italy and Spain.

The CDR3 is made up of 16 amino acids. Trimming shortened V by 1 base and J by 0 bases, and 11 bases separated the two germline ends. Germline values: CDR1 LGHDT, CDR2 YNNKEL (reference sequence). In the original analysis: Amplification from reference gene primers served as the basis for estimated nucleated cell counts. Profiling relied on immunoSEQ multiplex PCR, and the TCRdb table lists in-frame clones only, not all of them. Clone size and the V and J calls come from that table; the DNA yielded D and trimming. The sample gives approximately 160,000 clones, around 90% of which show up once; roughly a sixth is in the top ten.

The gene calls are TRBV3-1 (or the pseudogene TRBV3-2) and TRBJ2-3, with D maybe TRBD2 (5 bases). The source of this sequence is a man between 60 and 70 years old with active or convalescent COVID-19. The sample taken for sequencing was peripheral blood. The CDR3 DNA follows: TGTGCCAGCAGCCAAGTGTTAGCGTCTAGCACAGATACGCAGTATTTT. This translates into CASSQVLASSTDTQYF.